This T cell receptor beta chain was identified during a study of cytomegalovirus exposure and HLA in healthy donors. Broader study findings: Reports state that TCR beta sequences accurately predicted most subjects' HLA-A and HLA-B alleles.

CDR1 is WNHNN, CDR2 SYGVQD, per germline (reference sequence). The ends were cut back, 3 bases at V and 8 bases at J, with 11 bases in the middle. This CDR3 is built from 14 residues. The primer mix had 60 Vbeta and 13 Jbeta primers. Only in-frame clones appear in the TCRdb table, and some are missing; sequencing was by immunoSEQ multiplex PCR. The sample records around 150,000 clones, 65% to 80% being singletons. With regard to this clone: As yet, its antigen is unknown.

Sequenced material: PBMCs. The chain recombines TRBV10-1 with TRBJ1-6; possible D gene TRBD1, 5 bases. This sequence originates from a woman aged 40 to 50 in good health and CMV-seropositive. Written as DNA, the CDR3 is TGCGCCAGCAGTGAACCGGGGGTGGATTCACCCCTCCACTTT. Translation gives CASSEPGVDSPLHF.